This TCR beta chain was documented in a study of blood T cell repertoires in COVID-19. Trimming took 2 bases from V and 5 from J; bases not matched to a gene: 8. The CDR3 is 15 residues long. Per the germline V gene, CDR1 is MNHNY and CDR2 is SVGAGI (reference sequence). Data came from immunoSEQ multiplex PCR; TCRdb stores just in-frame clones and leaves some out. The table shows about 270,000 clones, with more than 75% occurring only once. The gene calls are TRBV6-6 and TRBJ1-2, with 7 bases aligning to TRBD1. The specimen sequenced was PBMCs or T cells enriched from blood (not recorded which). The sequence was collected from a woman aged 55-69 years in a cohort exposed to, infected with or recovered from COVID-19 (not recorded which). The CDR3 loop reads CASSYGTNRGYGYTF. CDR3 coding DNA: TGTGCCAGCAGTTACGGTACCAACAGGGGTTATGGCTACACCTTC.